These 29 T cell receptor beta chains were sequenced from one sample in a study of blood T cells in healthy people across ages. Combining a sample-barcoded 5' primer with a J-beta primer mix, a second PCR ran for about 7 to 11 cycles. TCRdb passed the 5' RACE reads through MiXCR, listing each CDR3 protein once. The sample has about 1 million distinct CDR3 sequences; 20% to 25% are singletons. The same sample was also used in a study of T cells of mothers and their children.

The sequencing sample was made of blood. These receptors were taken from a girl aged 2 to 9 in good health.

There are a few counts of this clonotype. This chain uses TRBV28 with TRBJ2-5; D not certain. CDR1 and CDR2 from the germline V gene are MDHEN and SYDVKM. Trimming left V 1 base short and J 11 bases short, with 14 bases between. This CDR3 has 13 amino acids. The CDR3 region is CASSLFRLSEQYF. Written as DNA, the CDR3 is TGTGCCAGCAGTTTATTCAGGTTATCTGAGCAGTACTTC.

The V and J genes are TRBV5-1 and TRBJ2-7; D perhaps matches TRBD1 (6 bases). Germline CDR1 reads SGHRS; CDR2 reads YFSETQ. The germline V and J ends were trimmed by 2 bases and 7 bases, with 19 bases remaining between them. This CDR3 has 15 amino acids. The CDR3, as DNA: TGCGCCAGCAGCTTCGAAGGGGCAGGGGAAACTGAGCAGTACTTC. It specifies CASSFEGAGETEQYF.

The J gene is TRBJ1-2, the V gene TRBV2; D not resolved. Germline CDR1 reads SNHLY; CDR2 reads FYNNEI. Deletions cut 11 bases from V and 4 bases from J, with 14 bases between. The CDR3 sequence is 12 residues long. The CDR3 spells CASAPLLYGYTF. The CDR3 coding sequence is TGTGCCTCAGCTCCCCTTCTCTATGGCTACACCTTC.

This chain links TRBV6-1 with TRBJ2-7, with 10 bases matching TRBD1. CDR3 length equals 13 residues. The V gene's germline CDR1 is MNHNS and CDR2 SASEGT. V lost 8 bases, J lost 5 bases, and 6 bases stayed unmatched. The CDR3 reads CASRDRGFDEQYF. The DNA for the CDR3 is TGTGCCAGCCGGGACAGGGGCTTTGACGAGCAGTACTTC.

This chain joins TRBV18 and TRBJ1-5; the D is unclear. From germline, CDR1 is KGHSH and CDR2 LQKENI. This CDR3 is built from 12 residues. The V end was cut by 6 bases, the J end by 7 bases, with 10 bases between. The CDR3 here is CASSTTGQPQHF. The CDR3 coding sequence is TGTGCCAGCTCCACTACGGGACAGCCCCAGCATTTT.

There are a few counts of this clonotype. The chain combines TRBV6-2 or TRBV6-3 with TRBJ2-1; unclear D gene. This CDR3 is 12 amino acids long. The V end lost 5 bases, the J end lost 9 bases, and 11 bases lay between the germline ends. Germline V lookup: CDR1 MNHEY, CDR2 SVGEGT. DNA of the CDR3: TGTGCCAGCAGTGAGGTCCCCCGTGAGCAGTTCTTC. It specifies CASSEVPREQFF.

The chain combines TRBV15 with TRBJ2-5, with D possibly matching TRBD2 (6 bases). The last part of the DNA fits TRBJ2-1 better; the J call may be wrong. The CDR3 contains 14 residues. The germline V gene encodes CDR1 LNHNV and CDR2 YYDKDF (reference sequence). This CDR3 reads CATSSTGTPNEQFF. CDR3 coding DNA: TGTGCCACCAGCAGCACCGGGACTCCCAATGAGCAGTTCTTC.

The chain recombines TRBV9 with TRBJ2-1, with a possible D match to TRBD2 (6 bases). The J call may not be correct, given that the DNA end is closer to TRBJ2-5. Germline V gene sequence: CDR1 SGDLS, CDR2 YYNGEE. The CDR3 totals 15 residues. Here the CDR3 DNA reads TGTGCCAGCAGCGCCGAGGGTGCGGGGATAGAGACCCAGTACTTC. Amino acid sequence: CASSAEGAGIETQYF.

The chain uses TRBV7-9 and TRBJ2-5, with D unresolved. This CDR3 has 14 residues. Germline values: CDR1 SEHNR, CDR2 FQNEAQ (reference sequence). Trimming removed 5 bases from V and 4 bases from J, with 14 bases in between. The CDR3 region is CASSQVSIAETQYF. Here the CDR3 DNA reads TGTGCCAGCAGCCAAGTTTCAATCGCAGAGACCCAGTACTTC.

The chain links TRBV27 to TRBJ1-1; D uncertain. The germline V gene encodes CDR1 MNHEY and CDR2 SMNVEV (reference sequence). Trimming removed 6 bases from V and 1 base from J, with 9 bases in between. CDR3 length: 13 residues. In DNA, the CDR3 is TGTGCCAGCAGCTCCCATGAGAACACTGAAGCTTTCTTT. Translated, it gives CASSSHENTEAFF.

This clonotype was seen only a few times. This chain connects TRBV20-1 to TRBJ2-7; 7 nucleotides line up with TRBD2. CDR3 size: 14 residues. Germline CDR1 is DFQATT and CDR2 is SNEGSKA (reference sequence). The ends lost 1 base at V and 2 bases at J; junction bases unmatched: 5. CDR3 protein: CSARGWRETYEQYF. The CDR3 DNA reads TGCAGTGCTAGAGGGTGGCGGGAGACCTACGAGCAGTACTTC.

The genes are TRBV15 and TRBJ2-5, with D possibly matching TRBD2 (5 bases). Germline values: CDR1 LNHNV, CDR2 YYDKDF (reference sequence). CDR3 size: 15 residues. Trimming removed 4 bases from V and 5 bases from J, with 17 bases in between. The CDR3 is CATSTWPEGMETQYF. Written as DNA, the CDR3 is TGTGCCACCAGCACATGGCCCGAGGGTATGGAGACCCAGTACTTC.

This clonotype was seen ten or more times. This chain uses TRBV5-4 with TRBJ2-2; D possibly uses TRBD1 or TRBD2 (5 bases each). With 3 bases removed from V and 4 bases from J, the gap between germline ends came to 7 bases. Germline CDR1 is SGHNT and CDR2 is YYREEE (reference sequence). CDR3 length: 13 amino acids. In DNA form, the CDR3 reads TGTGCCAGCAGCTGGGACGGCACCGGGGAGCTGTTTTTT. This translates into CASSWDGTGELFF.

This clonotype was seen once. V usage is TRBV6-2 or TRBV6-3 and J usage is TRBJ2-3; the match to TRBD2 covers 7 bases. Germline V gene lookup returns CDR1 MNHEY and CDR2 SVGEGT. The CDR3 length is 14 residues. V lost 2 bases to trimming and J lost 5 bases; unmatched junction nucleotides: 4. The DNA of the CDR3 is TGTGCCAGCAGTTACGGAGCTAGCGGAGATACGCAGTATTTT. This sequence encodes CASSYGASGDTQYF.

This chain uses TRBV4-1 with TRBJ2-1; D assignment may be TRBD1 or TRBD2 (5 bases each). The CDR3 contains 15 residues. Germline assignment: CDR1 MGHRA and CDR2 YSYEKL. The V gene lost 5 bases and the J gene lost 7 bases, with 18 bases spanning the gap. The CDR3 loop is CASSMPGASLNEQFF. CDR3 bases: TGCGCCAGCAGCATGCCTGGGGCTAGCTTGAATGAGCAGTTCTTC.

The CDR3 sequence is CSARGGLAVAYNEQFF. CDR3 DNA sequence: TGCAGTGCTAGAGGTGGACTAGCGGTCGCCTACAATGAGCAGTTCTTC. The genes are TRBV20-1 and TRBJ2-1, with 10 positions matching TRBD2. V lost 1 base, J lost 2 bases, and 5 bases stayed unmatched. Germline-derived CDR1 and CDR2 are DFQATT and SNEGSKA (reference sequence). This CDR3 is built from 16 residues.

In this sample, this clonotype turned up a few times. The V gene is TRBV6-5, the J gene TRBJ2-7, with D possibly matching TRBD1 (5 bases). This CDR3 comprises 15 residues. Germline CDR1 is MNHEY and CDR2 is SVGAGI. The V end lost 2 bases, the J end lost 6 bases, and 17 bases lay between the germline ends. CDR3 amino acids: CASSYGRTISREQYF. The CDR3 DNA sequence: TGTGCCAGCAGTTACGGCAGGACAATAAGTCGCGAGCAGTACTTC.

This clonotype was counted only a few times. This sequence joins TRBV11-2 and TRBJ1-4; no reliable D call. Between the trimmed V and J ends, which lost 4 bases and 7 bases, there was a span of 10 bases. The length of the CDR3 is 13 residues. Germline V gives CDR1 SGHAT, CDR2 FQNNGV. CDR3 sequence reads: CASSYYISEKLFF. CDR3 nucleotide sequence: TGTGCCAGCAGCTACTATATCAGTGAAAAACTGTTTTTT.

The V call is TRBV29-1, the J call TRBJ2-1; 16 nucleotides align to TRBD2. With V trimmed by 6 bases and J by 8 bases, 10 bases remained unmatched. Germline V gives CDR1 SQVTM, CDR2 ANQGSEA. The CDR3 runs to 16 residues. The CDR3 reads CSVGTSGRAALDEQFF. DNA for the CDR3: TGCAGCGTCGGGACTAGCGGGAGGGCCGCTCTCGATGAGCAGTTCTTC.

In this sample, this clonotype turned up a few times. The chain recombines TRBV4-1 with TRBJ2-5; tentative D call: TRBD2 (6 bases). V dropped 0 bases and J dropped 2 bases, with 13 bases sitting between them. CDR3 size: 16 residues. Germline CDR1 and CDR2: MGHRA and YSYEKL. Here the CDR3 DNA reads TGCGCCAGCAGCCAAGATTTGGGAGGACCTCAAGAGACCCAGTACTTC. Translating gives CASSQDLGGPQETQYF.

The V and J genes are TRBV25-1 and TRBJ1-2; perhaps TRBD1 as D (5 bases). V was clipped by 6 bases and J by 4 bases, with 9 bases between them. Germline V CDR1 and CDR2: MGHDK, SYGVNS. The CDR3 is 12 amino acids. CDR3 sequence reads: CASRQAAYGYTF. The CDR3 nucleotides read TGTGCCAGCAGACAGGCGGCCTATGGCTACACCTTC.

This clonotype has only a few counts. The CDR3 bases are TGTGCCAGCAGCGTAAGCCCTGGGACAGGAGACCAAGAGACCCAGTACTTC. Translation gives CASSVSPGTGDQETQYF. The chain employs TRBV9 and TRBJ2-5; 8 nucleotides line up with TRBD1. Germline V gives CDR1 SGDLS, CDR2 YYNGEE. V was pared by 1 base and J by 0 bases, with 8 bases of the junction left unmatched. CDR3 length: 17 amino acids.

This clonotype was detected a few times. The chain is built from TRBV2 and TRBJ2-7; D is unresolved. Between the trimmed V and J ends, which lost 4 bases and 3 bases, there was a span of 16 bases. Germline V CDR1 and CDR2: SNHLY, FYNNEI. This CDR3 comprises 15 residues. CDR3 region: CASSATDWSNYEQYF. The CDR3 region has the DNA TGTGCCAGCAGTGCAACGGATTGGTCGAACTACGAGCAGTACTTC.

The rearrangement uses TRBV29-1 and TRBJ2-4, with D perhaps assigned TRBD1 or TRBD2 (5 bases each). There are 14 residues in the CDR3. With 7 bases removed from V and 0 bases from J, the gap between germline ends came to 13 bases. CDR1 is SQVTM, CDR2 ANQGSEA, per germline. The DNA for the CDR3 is TGCAGCGGGATGGGGGATGCAGCCAAAAACATTCAGTACTTC. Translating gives CSGMGDAAKNIQYF.

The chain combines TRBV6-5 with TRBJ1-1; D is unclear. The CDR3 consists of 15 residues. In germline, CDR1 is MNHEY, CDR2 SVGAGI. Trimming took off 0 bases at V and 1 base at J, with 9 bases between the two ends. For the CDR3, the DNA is TGTGCCAGCAGTTACTCCCAGAGAGGGAACACTGAAGCTTTCTTT. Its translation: CASSYSQRGNTEAFF.

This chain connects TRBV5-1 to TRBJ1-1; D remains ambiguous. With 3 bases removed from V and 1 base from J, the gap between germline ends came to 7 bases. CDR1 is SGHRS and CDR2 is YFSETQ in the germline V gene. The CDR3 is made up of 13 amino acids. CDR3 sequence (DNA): TGCGCCAGCAGCTGGGTCTCGAACACTGAAGCTTTCTTT. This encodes CASSWVSNTEAFF.

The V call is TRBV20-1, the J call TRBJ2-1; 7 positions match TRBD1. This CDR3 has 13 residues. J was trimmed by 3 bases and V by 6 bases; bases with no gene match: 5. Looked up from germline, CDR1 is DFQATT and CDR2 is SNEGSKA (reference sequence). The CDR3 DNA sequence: TGCAGTGCCGCCCGGGACAGCTACAATGAGCAGTTCTTC. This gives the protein CSAARDSYNEQFF.

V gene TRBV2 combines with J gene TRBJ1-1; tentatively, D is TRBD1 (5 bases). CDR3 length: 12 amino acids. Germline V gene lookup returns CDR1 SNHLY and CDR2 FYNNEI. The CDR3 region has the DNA TGTTCGATTCGACAGTCTAACACTGAAGCTTTCTTT. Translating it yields CSIRQSNTEAFF.

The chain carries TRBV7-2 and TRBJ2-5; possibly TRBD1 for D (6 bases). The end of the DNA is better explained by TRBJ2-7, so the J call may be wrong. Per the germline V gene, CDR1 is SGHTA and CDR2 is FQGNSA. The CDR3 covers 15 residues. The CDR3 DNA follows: TGTGCCAGCAACGAGGCAGCAGGGGTGTCCTACGAGCAGTACTTC. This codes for CASNEAAGVSYEQYF.